This TCR beta chain was identified in a study of blood T cells in healthy people across ages. Study-wide points: With age, beta diversity per million T cells declined roughly linearly, significantly by 35 to 40.

Germline loops: CDR1 MDHEN, CDR2 SYDVKM. The CDR3 length is 14 residues. V lost 6 bases, J lost 0 bases, and 3 bases stayed unmatched. Points on this clonotype: The antigen remains unidentified.

Through a sample-barcoded 5' primer and a J-beta primer mix, a second PCR was run for roughly 6 to 11 cycles. Each of the samples gave a minimum of 3 million paired-end reads that contained CDR3. TCRdb processed the 5' RACE reads anew with MiXCR; each CDR3 protein has one entry. The repertoire holds some 710,000 distinct CDR3 sequences, about 47% seen once, with about a sixth in the top ten. Researchers isolated at least 6 million PBMCs per sample. The sample consisted of blood. This TCR was recovered from a man of 80 years or more in good health. The genes are TRBV28 and TRBJ2-7, with 9 bases fitting TRBD1. CDR3 in amino acids: CASRGQGSSYEQYF. The CDR3 region has the DNA TGTGCCAGCAGGGGACAGGGAAGCTCCTACGAGCAGTACTTC. The full variable domain, with the rest looked up from reference TRBV28 and TRBJ2-7, is DVKVTQSSRYLVKRTGEKVFLECVQDMDHENMFWYRQDPGLGLRLIYFSYDVKMKEKGDIPEGYSVSREKKERFSLILESASTNQTSMYLCASRGQGSSYEQYFGPGTRLTVT.